This TCR beta chain is from a study of blood T cell repertoires in COVID-19. Those enrolled, adults aged about 18 to 95 years, came from 24 US areas. Assay: immunoSEQ multiplex PCR; the TCRdb copy retains only in-frame clones and omits some. The sample yields roughly 350,000 clones, roughly 90% seen once. Germline CDR1 and CDR2: SGHTA and FQGNSA. V was trimmed by 5 bases and J by 2 bases, leaving 13 bases between them. The CDR3 runs to 15 residues. This TCR was sampled from a woman between 25 and 40 years old who had recovered from COVID-19. J is TRBJ1-5 and V is TRBV7-2; D is unresolved. The sequenced sample was PBMCs or T cells enriched from blood (not recorded which). This CDR3 is CASSPRSTGNQPQHF. In DNA, the CDR3 is TGTGCCAGCAGCCCCCGGAGTACGGGCAATCAGCCCCAGCATTTT.